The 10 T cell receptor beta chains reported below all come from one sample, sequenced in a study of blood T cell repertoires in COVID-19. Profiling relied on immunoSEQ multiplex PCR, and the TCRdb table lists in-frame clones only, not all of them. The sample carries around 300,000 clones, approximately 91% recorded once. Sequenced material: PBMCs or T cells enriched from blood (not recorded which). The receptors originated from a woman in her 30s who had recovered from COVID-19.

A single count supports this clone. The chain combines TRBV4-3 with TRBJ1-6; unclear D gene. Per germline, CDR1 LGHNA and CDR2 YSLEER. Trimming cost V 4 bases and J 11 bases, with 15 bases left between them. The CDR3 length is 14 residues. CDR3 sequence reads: CASSPGRRFPPLHF. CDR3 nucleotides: TGCGCCAGCAGCCCGGGTAGAAGATTTCCACCCCTCCACTTT.

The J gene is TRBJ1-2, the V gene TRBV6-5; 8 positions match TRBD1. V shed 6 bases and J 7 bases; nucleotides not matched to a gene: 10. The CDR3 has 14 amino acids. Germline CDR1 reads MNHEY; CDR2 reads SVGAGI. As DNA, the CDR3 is TGTGCCAGCAGGAGCTGGACAGGGATGCGTGGCTACACCTTC. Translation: CASRSWTGMRGYTF.

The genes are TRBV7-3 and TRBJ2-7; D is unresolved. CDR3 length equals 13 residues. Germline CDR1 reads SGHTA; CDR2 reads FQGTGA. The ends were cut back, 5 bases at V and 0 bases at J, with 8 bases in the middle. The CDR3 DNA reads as TGTGCCAGCAGCCTAGACCCCTCCTACGAGCAGTACTTC. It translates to CASSLDPSYEQYF.

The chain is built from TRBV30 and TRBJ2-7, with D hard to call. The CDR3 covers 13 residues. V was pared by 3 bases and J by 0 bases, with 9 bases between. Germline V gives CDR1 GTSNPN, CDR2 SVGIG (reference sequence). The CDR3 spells CAWSTGRSYEQYF. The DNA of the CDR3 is TGTGCCTGGAGCACTGGGCGCTCCTACGAGCAGTACTTC. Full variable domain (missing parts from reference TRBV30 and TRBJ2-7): SQTIHQWPATLVQPVGSPLSLECTVEGTSNPNLYWYRQAAGRGLQLLFYSVGIGQISSEVPQNLSASRPQDRQFILSSKKLLLSDSGFYLCAWSTGRSYEQYFGPGTRLTVT.

This CDR3 is CASGKTSRKDGYEQFF. DNA of the CDR3: TGTGCTAGTGGGAAGACTAGCCGGAAAGACGGTTATGAGCAGTTCTTC. This chain uses TRBV12-5 with TRBJ2-1; 7 bases map to TRBD2. The CDR3 has 16 residues. Per germline, CDR1 LGHNT and CDR2 FRNRAP. The V segment lost 6 bases and the J segment 8 bases; nucleotides outside the gene matches: 16.

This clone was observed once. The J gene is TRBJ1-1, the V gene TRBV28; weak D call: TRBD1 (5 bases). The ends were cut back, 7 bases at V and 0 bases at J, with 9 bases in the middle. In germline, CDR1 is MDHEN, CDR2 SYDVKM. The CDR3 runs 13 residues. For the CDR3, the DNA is TGTGCCAGCATGTCAGGGATGAACACTGAAGCTTTCTTT. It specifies CASMSGMNTEAFF.

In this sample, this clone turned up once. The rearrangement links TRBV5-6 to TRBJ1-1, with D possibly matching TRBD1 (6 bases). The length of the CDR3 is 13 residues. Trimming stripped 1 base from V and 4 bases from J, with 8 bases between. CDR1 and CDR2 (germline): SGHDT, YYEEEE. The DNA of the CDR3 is TGTGCCAGCAGCTTGCAGGGGAGCACTGAAGCTTTCTTT. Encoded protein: CASSLQGSTEAFF.

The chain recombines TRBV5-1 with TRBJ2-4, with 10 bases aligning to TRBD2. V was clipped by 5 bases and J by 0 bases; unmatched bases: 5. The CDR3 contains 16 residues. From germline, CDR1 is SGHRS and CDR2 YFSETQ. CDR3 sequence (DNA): TGCGCCAGCAGACCGGGACTAGCGAAAGCCAAAAACATTCAGTACTTC. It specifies CASRPGLAKAKNIQYF. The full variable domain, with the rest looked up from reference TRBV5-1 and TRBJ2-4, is KAGVTQTPRYLIKTRGQQVTLSCSPISGHRSVSWYQQTPGQGLQFLFEYFSETQRNKGNFPGRFSGRQFSNSRSEMNVSTLELGDSALYLCASRPGLAKAKNIQYFGAGTRLSVL.

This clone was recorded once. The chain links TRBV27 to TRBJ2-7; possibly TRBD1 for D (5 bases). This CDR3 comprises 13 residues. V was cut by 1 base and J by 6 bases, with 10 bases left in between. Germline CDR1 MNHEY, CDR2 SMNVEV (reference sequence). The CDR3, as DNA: TGTGCCAGCAGTTTATTCCAGGGATCCGAGCAGTACTTC. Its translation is CASSLFQGSEQYF.

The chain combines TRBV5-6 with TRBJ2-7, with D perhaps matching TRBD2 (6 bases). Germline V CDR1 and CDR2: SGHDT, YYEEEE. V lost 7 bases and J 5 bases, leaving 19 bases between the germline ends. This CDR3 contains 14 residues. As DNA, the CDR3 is TGTGCCAGCCAGAATCTAGCGTCGGTGGACGAGCAGTACTTC. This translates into CASQNLASVDEQYF.